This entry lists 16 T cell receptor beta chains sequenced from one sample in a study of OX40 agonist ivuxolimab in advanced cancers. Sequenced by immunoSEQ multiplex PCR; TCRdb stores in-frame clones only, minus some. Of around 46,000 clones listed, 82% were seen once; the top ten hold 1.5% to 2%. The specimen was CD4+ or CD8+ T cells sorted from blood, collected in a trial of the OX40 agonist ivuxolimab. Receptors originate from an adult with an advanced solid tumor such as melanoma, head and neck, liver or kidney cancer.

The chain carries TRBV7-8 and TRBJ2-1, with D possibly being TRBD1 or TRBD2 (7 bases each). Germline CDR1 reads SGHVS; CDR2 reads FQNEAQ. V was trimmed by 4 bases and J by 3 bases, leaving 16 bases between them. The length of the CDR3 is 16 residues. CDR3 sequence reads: CASSYASGGGYNEQFF. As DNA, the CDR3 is TGTGCCAGCAGCTATGCCTCAGGGGGGGGCTACAATGAGCAGTTCTTC.

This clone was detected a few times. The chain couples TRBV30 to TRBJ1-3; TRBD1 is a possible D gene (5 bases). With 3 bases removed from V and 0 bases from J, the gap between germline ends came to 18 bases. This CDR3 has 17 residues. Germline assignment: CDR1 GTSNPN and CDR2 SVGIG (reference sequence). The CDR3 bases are TGTGCCTGGAGGGTACCGGGACCCATTAACTCTGGAAACACCATATATTTT. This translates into CAWRVPGPINSGNTIYF.

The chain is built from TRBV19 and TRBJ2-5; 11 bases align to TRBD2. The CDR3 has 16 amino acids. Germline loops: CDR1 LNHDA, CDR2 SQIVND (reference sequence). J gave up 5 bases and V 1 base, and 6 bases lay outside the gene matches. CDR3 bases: TGTGCCAGTAGTATAGGACTAGCGGGGAAGGGGGAGACCCAGTACTTC. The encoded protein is CASSIGLAGKGETQYF. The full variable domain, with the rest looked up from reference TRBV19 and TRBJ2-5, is DGGITQSPKYLFRKEGQNVTLSCEQNLNHDAMYWYRQDPGQGLRLIYYSQIVNDFQKGDIAEGYSVSREKKESFPLTVTSAQKNPTAFYLCASSIGLAGKGETQYFGPGTRLLVL.

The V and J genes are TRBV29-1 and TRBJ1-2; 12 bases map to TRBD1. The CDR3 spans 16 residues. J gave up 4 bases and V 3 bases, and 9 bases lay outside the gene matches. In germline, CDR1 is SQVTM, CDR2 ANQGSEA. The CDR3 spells CSVEGGQGARVYGYTF. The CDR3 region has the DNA TGCAGCGTTGAGGGGGGACAGGGGGCGAGAGTCTATGGCTACACCTTC.

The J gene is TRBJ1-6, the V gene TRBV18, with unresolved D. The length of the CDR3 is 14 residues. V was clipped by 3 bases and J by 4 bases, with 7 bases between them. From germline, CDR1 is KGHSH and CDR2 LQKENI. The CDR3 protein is CASSPMGYNSPLHF. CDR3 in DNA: TGTGCCAGCTCACCGATGGGGTATAATTCACCCCTCCACTTT.

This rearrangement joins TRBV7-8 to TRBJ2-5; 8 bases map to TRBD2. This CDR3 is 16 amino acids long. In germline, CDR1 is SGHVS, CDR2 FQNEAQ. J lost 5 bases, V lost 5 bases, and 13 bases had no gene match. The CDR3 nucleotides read TGTGCCAGCAGCCCCTGGGGCGGGGGGATTGGGGAGACCCAGTACTTC. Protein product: CASSPWGGGIGETQYF.

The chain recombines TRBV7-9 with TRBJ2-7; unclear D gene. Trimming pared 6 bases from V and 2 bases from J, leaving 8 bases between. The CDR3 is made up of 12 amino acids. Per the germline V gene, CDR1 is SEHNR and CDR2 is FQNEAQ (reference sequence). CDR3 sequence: CASSLTTYEQYF. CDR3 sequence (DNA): TGTGCCAGCAGTTTAACTACCTACGAGCAGTACTTC. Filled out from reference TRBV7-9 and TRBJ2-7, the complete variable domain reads DTGVSQNPRHKITKRGQNVTFRCDPISEHNRLYWYRQTLGQGPEFLTYFQNEAQLEKSRLLSDRFSAERPKGSFSTLEIQRTEQGDSAMYLCASSLTTYEQYFGPGTRLTVT.

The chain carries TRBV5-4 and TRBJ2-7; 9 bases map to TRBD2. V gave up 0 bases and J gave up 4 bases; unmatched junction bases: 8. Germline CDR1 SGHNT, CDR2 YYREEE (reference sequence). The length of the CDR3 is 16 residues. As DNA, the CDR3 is TGTGCCAGCAGCTTGGGTTCGAGCGGGGGGAGGTACGAGCAGTACTTC. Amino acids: CASSLGSSGGRYEQYF.

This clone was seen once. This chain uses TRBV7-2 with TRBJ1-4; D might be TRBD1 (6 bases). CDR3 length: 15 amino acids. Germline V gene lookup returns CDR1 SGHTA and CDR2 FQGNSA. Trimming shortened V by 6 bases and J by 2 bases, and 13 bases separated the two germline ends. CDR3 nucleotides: TGTGCCAGCAGTAAACAACAGGGTACTAATGAAAAACTGTTTTTT. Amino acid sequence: CASSKQQGTNEKLFF.

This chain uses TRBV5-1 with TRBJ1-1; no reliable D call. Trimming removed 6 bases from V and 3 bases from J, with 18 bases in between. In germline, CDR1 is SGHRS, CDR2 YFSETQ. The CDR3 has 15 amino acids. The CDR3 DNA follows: TGCGCCAGCAAGAAAAGGTTGGGAACGGACACTGAAGCTTTCTTT. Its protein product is CASKKRLGTDTEAFF.

CDR3 sequence reads: CATSRDGTGASIYGYTF. The CDR3 DNA is TGTGCCACCAGCAGAGATGGGACAGGGGCCTCTATTTATGGCTACACCTTC. The chain couples TRBV15 to TRBJ1-2, with TRBD1 matching 10 bases. In germline, CDR1 is LNHNV, CDR2 YYDKDF (reference sequence). The trim removed 0 bases at V and 5 bases at J, leaving 9 bases unmatched. The CDR3 is 17 amino acids.

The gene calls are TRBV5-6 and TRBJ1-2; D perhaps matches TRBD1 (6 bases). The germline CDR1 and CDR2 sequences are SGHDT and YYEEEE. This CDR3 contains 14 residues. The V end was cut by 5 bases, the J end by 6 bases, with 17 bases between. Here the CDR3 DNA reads TGTGCCAGCAGTCGGGCCAGGGGAGAGGATGGCTACACCTTC. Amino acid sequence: CASSRARGEDGYTF.

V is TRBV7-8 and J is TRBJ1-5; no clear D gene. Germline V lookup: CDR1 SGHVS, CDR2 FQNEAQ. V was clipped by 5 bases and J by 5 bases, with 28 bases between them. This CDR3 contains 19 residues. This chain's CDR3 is CASSTGVGAMAANYQPQHF. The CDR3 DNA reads TGTGCCAGCAGCACCGGGGTGGGAGCAATGGCTGCTAATTATCAGCCCCAGCATTTT.

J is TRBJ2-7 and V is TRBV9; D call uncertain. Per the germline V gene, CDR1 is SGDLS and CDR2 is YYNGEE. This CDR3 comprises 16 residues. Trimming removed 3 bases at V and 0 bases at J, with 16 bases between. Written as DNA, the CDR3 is TGTGCCAGCAGCGCCTCTTCGACGACGAGCTCCTACGAGCAGTACTTC. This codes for CASSASSTTSSYEQYF.

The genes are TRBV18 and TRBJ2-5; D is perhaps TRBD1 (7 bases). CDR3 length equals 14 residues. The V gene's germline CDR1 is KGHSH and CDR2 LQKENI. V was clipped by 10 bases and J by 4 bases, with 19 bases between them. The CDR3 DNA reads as TGTGCCACCGCACGACAGGGAGGAGGAGAGACCCAGTACTTC. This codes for CATARQGGGETQYF.

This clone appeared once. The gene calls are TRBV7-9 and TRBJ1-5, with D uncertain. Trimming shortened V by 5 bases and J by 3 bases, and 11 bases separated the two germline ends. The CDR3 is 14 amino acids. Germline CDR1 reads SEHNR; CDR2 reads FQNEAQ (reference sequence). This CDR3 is CASSSTRPNQPQHF. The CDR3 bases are TGTGCCAGCAGCAGTACCAGACCCAATCAGCCCCAGCATTTT.